The 30 T cell receptor beta chains below were found in one sample sequenced in a study of T cell responses to AZD1222 COVID-19 vaccine. The assay was immunoSEQ multiplex PCR, and TCRdb's table has in-frame clones only and misses some. The data hold 4,000 to 5,000 clones, with about 91% observed a single time. The sample was peripheral blood, taken 28 days after the second AZD1222 dose. Every receptor here comes from an adult who received the AZD1222 COVID-19 vaccine.

This chain joins TRBV28 and TRBJ1-5; D not certain. Between the trimmed V and J ends, which lost 6 bases and 11 bases, there was a span of 11 bases. Germline CDR1 MDHEN, CDR2 SYDVKM. CDR3 length: 11 amino acids. The CDR3 spells CASSTTVAQHF. DNA for the CDR3: TGTGCCAGCAGCACTACAGTAGCCCAGCATTTT.

CDR3 DNA sequence: TGTGCCAGCAGCCCCATAGCGGGGGGGCTGAACACCGGGGAGCTGTTTTTT. Translated: CASSPIAGGLNTGELFF. The chain employs TRBV7-8 and TRBJ2-2; TRBD2 agrees at 11 bases. The CDR3 length is 17 residues. The junction had 6 bases not matched to a gene; V was cut back by 5 bases and J by 1 base. Germline values: CDR1 SGHVS, CDR2 FQNEAQ.

The chain uses TRBV5-1 and TRBJ2-7, with D maybe TRBD2 (6 bases). From germline, CDR1 is SGHRS and CDR2 YFSETQ. V was cut by 5 bases and J by 7 bases, with 16 bases left in between. The CDR3 sequence is 13 residues long. The CDR3 is CASRDSRGEEQYF. CDR3 nucleotides: TGCGCCAGCAGAGACTCGCGGGGTGAAGAGCAGTACTTC.

The chain carries TRBV6-6 and TRBJ2-7; no reliable D call. CDR3 length: 13 residues. Trimming left V 2 bases short and J 2 bases short, with 7 bases between. Germline lookup yields CDR1 MNHNY and CDR2 SVGAGI (reference sequence). The CDR3 DNA follows: TGTGCCAGCAGTTACAGGGAAGCCTACGAGCAGTACTTC. This encodes CASSYREAYEQYF.

J is TRBJ2-2 and V is TRBV7-2; D perhaps matches TRBD2 (5 bases). CDR1 is SGHTA, CDR2 FQGNSA, per germline. The CDR3 extends over 15 amino acids. With 0 bases removed from V and 6 bases from J, the gap between germline ends came to 11 bases. CDR3 sequence reads: CASSLARGTPGELFF. Here the CDR3 DNA reads TGTGCCAGCAGCTTAGCTCGGGGTACTCCCGGGGAGCTGTTTTTT.

V usage is TRBV6-5 and J usage is TRBJ2-2; TRBD1 is a possible D gene (6 bases). There are 14 residues in the CDR3. From germline, CDR1 is MNHEY and CDR2 SVGAGI. The ends were cut back, 6 bases at V and 7 bases at J, with 15 bases in the middle. The CDR3 bases are TGTGCCAGCAGCCCCACCCAGGGGATCGGGGAGCTGTTTTTT. Residues: CASSPTQGIGELFF.

The genes are TRBV7-2 and TRBJ2-7; tentative D call: TRBD1 (7 bases). The V and J ends lost 1 base and 6 bases respectively, with 10 bases between them. Germline V lookup: CDR1 SGHTA, CDR2 FQGNSA. The CDR3 runs to 13 residues. The chain's CDR3 is CASSLDRGGEQYF. The CDR3 nucleotides read TGTGCCAGCAGCTTAGACAGGGGAGGCGAGCAGTACTTC.

CDR3 coding DNA: TGTGCCAGCAGTGGGATCCGGGACAGTCAAGAGACCCAGTACTTC. As protein: CASSGIRDSQETQYF. V and J are TRBV6-1 and TRBJ2-5, with 7 bases that match TRBD1. CDR3 length equals 15 residues. The germline V gene encodes CDR1 MNHNS and CDR2 SASEGT. Germline trimming cut 4 bases from V and 2 bases from J; bases unmatched to any gene: 7.

The sample holds one count of this clone. The V call is TRBV7-3, the J call TRBJ2-2; D uncertain. The length of the CDR3 is 14 residues. The V end was cut by 8 bases, the J end by 2 bases, with 12 bases between. CDR1 is SGHTA and CDR2 is FQGTGA in the germline V gene. The CDR3: CASSHDPNTGELFF. The CDR3 bases are TGTGCCAGCTCCCACGATCCCAACACCGGGGAGCTGTTTTTT.

The V and J genes are TRBV6-5 and TRBJ2-5, with TRBD2 identical over 11 bases. V was pared by 5 bases and J by 8 bases, with 4 bases of the junction left unmatched. This CDR3 contains 13 residues. CDR1 and CDR2 (germline): MNHEY, SVGAGI. This chain's CDR3 is CASSTTSGETQYF. The CDR3 DNA sequence: TGTGCCAGCAGTACGACTAGCGGGGAAACCCAGTACTTC.

The genes are TRBV3-1 (or the pseudogene TRBV3-2) and TRBJ1-1, with D uncertain. The CDR3 consists of 15 residues. The V gene's germline CDR1 is LGHDT and CDR2 YNNKEL (reference sequence). V was pared by 0 bases and J by 6 bases, with 14 bases between. CDR3 sequence: CASSQEKQAFPEAFF. The CDR3 region has the DNA TGTGCCAGCAGCCAAGAAAAGCAGGCCTTCCCTGAAGCTTTCTTT.

This sequence joins TRBV27 and TRBJ1-4; unclear D gene. Germline V gene lookup returns CDR1 MNHEY and CDR2 SMNVEV (reference sequence). V was clipped by 0 bases and J by 0 bases, with 8 bases between them. This CDR3 has 16 residues. The DNA for the CDR3 is TGTGCCAGCAGTTTATCAGGTGTAGCAACTAATGAAAAACTGTTTTTT. Protein sequence: CASSLSGVATNEKLFF.

In regard to this clone: The junction departs from the called germline gene at one end, perhaps through a read error. This sequence joins TRBV11-2 and TRBJ1-6, with no clear D. CDR3 size: 13 residues. The germline gives CDR1 SGHAT, CDR2 FQNNGV. DNA of the CDR3: TGTGCCAGCACCTTAGTTAAGAATTCACCCCTCCACTTT. Translated: CASTLVKNSPLHF.

CDR3: CASSGIAGDYEQYF. As DNA, the CDR3 is TGTGCCAGTAGTGGAATAGCGGGGGATTACGAGCAGTACTTC. The chain carries TRBV19 and TRBJ2-7; 9 bases map to TRBD2. The CDR3 covers 14 residues. CDR1 and CDR2 (germline): LNHDA, SQIVND (reference sequence). The J segment lost 4 bases and the V segment lost 5 bases, leaving 6 bases of the junction unmatched.

This clone was recorded once. The CDR3 protein is CASTPGTGGIGYTF. CDR3 DNA sequence: TGTGCCAGCACCCCAGGGACAGGGGGCATTGGCTACACCTTC. The V and J genes are TRBV6-5 and TRBJ1-2, with TRBD1 matching 12 bases. From germline, CDR1 is MNHEY and CDR2 SVGAGI. The trim removed 7 bases at V and 7 bases at J, leaving 7 bases unmatched. The CDR3 totals 14 residues.

The chain carries TRBV18 and TRBJ2-1; 12 nucleotides align to TRBD2. Per germline, CDR1 KGHSH and CDR2 LQKENI. The CDR3 runs to 14 residues. Unmatched junction bases numbered 3, after V lost 3 bases and J lost 9 bases. CDR3: CASSPKTSGGEQFF. The CDR3 DNA reads as TGTGCCAGCTCACCGAAGACTAGCGGGGGTGAGCAGTTCTTC.

The chain combines TRBV5-1 with TRBJ1-6; 9 bases agree with TRBD1. The CDR3 has 14 amino acids. CDR1 is SGHRS, CDR2 YFSETQ, per germline. Germline trimming cut 5 bases from V and 7 bases from J; bases unmatched to any gene: 4. The CDR3: CASRQGAGNSPLHF. CDR3 DNA: TGCGCCAGCAGACAGGGGGCGGGCAATTCACCCCTCCACTTT.

This chain links TRBV7-8 with TRBJ1-2; D perhaps matches TRBD1 (5 bases). The germline gives CDR1 SGHVS, CDR2 FQNEAQ. The CDR3 length is 16 residues. Trimming removed 5 bases at V and 1 base at J, with 17 bases between. The CDR3 protein is CASSPSDTKRNYGYTF. The CDR3, as DNA: TGTGCCAGCAGCCCTTCGGACACGAAGCGTAACTATGGCTACACCTTC.

This chain connects TRBV4-1 to TRBJ2-2; no definite D call. V lost 0 bases and J 6 bases, leaving 11 bases between the germline ends. The germline CDR1 and CDR2 sequences are MGHRA and YSYEKL. The CDR3 is 15 residues long. This CDR3 is CASSQDLNSPGELFF. For the CDR3, the DNA is TGCGCCAGCAGCCAAGATCTTAACAGCCCCGGGGAGCTGTTTTTT.

The chain combines TRBV2 with TRBJ2-1; D is possibly TRBD1 or TRBD2 (5 bases each). This CDR3 region has 15 residues. V was shortened by 3 bases and J by 6 bases, with 15 bases between the two germline ends. CDR1 is SNHLY and CDR2 is FYNNEI in the germline V gene. The CDR3 reads CASSEGTVPGNEQFF. The CDR3 nucleotides read TGTGCCAGCAGTGAGGGGACCGTGCCGGGCAATGAGCAGTTCTTC.

V gene TRBV11-3 combines with J gene TRBJ2-1; a weak D match, TRBD2 (6 bases). The V gene lost 1 base and the J gene lost 2 bases, with 12 bases spanning the gap. CDR3 length equals 16 residues. CDR1 is SGHNT, CDR2 YENEEA, per germline. The CDR3 is CASSLGPGGAYNEQFF. Written as DNA, the CDR3 is TGTGCCAGCAGCTTAGGTCCCGGGGGAGCCTACAATGAGCAGTTCTTC. Full variable domain (missing parts from reference TRBV11-3 and TRBJ2-1): EAGVVQSPRYKIIEKKQPVAFWCNPISGHNTLYWYLQNLGQGPELLIRYENEEAVDDSQLPKDRFSAERLKGVDSTLKIQPAELGDSAVYLCASSLGPGGAYNEQFFGPGTRLTVL.

This clone was recorded once. V usage is TRBV9 and J usage is TRBJ1-1, with D maybe TRBD1 (6 bases). Trimming shortened V by 0 bases and J by 8 bases, and 14 bases separated the two germline ends. Germline V gene data show CDR1 as SGDLS and CDR2 as YYNGEE. The CDR3 runs 14 residues. The CDR3 is CASSVGGTQGEAFF. CDR3 nucleotide sequence: TGTGCCAGCAGCGTAGGGGGGACCCAGGGGGAAGCTTTCTTT. Complete variable domain (other parts from reference TRBV9 and TRBJ1-1): DSGVTQTPKHLITATGQRVTLRCSPRSGDLSVYWYQQSLDQGLQFLIQYYNGEERAKGNILERFSAQQFPDLHSELNLSSLELGDSALYFCASSVGGTQGEAFFGQGTRLTVV.

The chain uses TRBV6-5 and TRBJ1-3; no definite D call. The V end was cut by 5 bases, the J end by 0 bases, with 8 bases between. The germline CDR1 and CDR2 sequences are MNHEY and SVGAGI. This CDR3 region has 14 residues. The CDR3: CASSRLTSGNTIYF. The CDR3 DNA reads TGTGCCAGCAGTCGGTTAACCTCTGGAAACACCATATATTTT.

The chain is built from TRBV19 and TRBJ2-6, with 7 positions matching TRBD1. Germline assignment: CDR1 LNHDA and CDR2 SQIVND (reference sequence). This CDR3 has 18 residues. With V trimmed by 2 bases and J by 1 base, 8 bases remained unmatched. The CDR3: CASSISQTQGSGANVLTF. DNA of the CDR3: TGTGCCAGTAGTATATCGCAGACACAGGGGTCTGGGGCCAACGTCCTGACTTTC.

The chain has TRBV11-2 and TRBJ1-4; D possibly corresponds to TRBD1 (6 bases). The CDR3 contains 13 residues. The V gene's germline CDR1 is SGHAT and CDR2 FQNNGV. Trimming removed 6 bases from V and 7 bases from J, with 12 bases in between. CDR3 residues: CASSRDISEKLFF. The CDR3 DNA reads TGTGCCAGCAGTCGGGACATCTCTGAAAAACTGTTTTTT.

V and J are TRBV24-1 and TRBJ2-3; 12 bases are a match to TRBD2. CDR1 KGHDR and CDR2 SFDVKD come from the germline V gene. The CDR3 runs 18 residues. V lost 4 bases to trimming and J lost 2 bases; unmatched junction nucleotides: 9. The CDR3 coding sequence is TGTGCCACCAGTGACCGGCGGACTAGCGGGGCCATCACAGATACGCAGTATTTT. Translating gives CATSDRRTSGAITDTQYF.

The rearrangement joins TRBV5-4 to TRBJ1-1; 7 nucleotides match TRBD1. Germline V gene data show CDR1 as SGHNT and CDR2 as YYREEE (reference sequence). V dropped 4 bases and J dropped 0; count of bases not matched to a gene: 6. The CDR3 is 15 residues long. The CDR3 DNA is TGTGCCAGCAGCACCCGGGACAGCATGAACACTGAAGCTTTCTTT. Its translation is CASSTRDSMNTEAFF.

The chain couples TRBV5-1 to TRBJ1-4, with TRBD1 identical over 7 bases. Germline V gene sequence: CDR1 SGHRS, CDR2 YFSETQ. The CDR3 loop spans 15 amino acids. V lost 4 bases and J lost 5; bases outside the gene matches: 8. The DNA for the CDR3 is TGCGCCAGCAGCGGGGGGACAGCTTTAAATGAAAAACTGTTTTTT. Amino acid sequence: CASSGGTALNEKLFF.

The chain carries TRBV5-1 and TRBJ2-2, with 8 bases that match TRBD2. The J segment lost 6 bases and the V segment lost 4 bases, leaving 5 bases of the junction unmatched. The CDR3 contains 14 residues. Germline lookup yields CDR1 SGHRS and CDR2 YFSETQ. The CDR3 nucleotides are TGCGCCAGCAGCCAATGGACTAGCTCCGGGGAGCTGTTTTTT. It codes for CASSQWTSSGELFF. Looking up the rest from reference TRBV5-1 and TRBJ2-2 gives the full variable domain: KAGVTQTPRYLIKTRGQQVTLSCSPISGHRSVSWYQQTPGQGLQFLFEYFSETQRNKGNFPGRFSGRQFSNSRSEMNVSTLELGDSALYLCASSQWTSSGELFFGEGSRLTVL.

This clone was found once. The chain links TRBV11-3 to TRBJ2-2; D possibly matches TRBD1 or TRBD2 (6 bases each). Trimming shortened V by 5 bases and J by 1 base, and 17 bases separated the two germline ends. The germline CDR1 and CDR2 sequences are SGHNT and YENEEA. CDR3 length: 17 amino acids. CDR3 region: CASSDRGGPQNTGELFF. The DNA of the CDR3 is TGTGCCAGCAGCGATAGAGGGGGGCCACAGAACACCGGGGAGCTGTTTTTT.